This T cell receptor beta chain was captured in a study of follicular helper T cells after annual influenza vaccination. About this clone itself: What it binds is not known.

Here immunoSEQ multiplex PCR was the method, and the copy in TCRdb shows in-frame clones only, minus some. The sample contains approximately 800 clones, about 80% of which appear only once. The J segment lost 4 bases and the V segment lost 3 bases, leaving 4 bases of the junction unmatched. Germline CDR1 SGHTA, CDR2 FQGNSA. There are 15 residues in the CDR3. Findings and limits, study-wide: Each annual vaccination recalled recurring oligoclonal ICOS+CD38+ cTfh clonotypes.

Specified time point: 2015-2016 season, pre-vaccination. The material sequenced was CXCR5+ CD38+ circulating T follicular helper cells from blood, taken on the day of influenza vaccination. Subset given: circulating Tfh, non-naive CD4+CXCR5+PD-1+ (ICOS+CD38+ or ICOS-CD38-). The source is an adult who received the influenza vaccine. The gene calls are TRBV7-2 and TRBJ2-3; 10 nucleotides line up with TRBD1. DNA for the CDR3: TGTGCCAGCAGCTTCGGGACAGGGGTTGCAGATACGCAGTATTTT. Amino acid sequence: CASSFGTGVADTQYF.